This T cell receptor beta chain was captured in a study of molecular identifiers for immune sequencing clone quantification. Using its own MiXCR run on the PCR reads, TCRdb lists one record per CDR3 protein. Altogether more than 50,000 distinct CDR3 sequences are present, around a fifth being singletons, with the ten largest covering 1.4%. The CDR3 length is 15 residues. The trim removed 5 bases at V and 6 bases at J, leaving 6 bases unmatched. Germline CDR1 and CDR2: LNHDA and SQIVND (reference sequence). J is TRBJ2-1 and V is TRBV19; 11 nucleotides line up with TRBD2. Sequencing was carried out using naive CD8+ T cells from blood, with Jurkat cell RNA spiked in. Subset of the sample: FACS-sorted CD8+CD4-CCR7+CD45RA+ naive T cells. The sequence was collected from a human donor in good health. Some libraries in this study had Jurkat cell RNA spiked in. The CDR3, as DNA: TGTGCCAGTAGTGTGCGGCTAGCGGGAGGCAATGAGCAGTTCTTC. Translation: CASSVRLAGGNEQFF. Supplemented by reference TRBV19 and TRBJ2-1, the full variable domain reads DGGITQSPKYLFRKEGQNVTLSCEQNLNHDAMYWYRQDPGQGLRLIYYSQIVNDFQKGDIAEGYSVSREKKESFPLTVTSAQKNPTAFYLCASSVRLAGGNEQFFGPGTRLTVL.